The source of this T cell receptor (beta chain) is a study of cytomegalovirus exposure and HLA in healthy donors. Germline CDR1 SGHVS, CDR2 FNYEAQ. V trimming: 4 bases; J trimming: 6 bases; junction bases outside the gene matches: 6. The CDR3 has 17 residues. PCR amplification relied on 60 Vbeta primers (plus 13 Jbeta primers). Clones were sequenced by immunoSEQ multiplex PCR, and TCRdb holds only the in-frame ones, with some missing. The sample includes about 100,000 clones, 81% of them seen just once. General study findings and limits: Across donors, most TCRs were seen rarely, yet some public ones were widespread. Researchers had no immune exposure information except CMV serostatus available. An analysis was carried out at a later point. It showed that HLA-associated TCR beta chains were more clonally expanded than equally common non-associated chains.

In the case of this clone: The antigen is undetermined.

The chain links TRBV7-6 to TRBJ2-1; TRBD2 aligns across 16 bases. The sequenced sample consisted of PBMCs. This receptor was identified in a woman in her seventies in good health and CMV-seropositive. DNA of the CDR3: TGTGCCAGCAGCTCCAAGGGGACTAGCGGGAGGGCCAATGAGCAGTTCTTC. As protein: CASSSKGTSGRANEQFF.